This T cell receptor beta chain was captured in a study of shared clonotypes between healthy human individuals. Per the germline V gene, CDR1 is SGHRS and CDR2 is YFSETQ. Trimming shortened V by 5 bases and J by 1 base, and 10 bases separated the two germline ends. The CDR3 runs to 13 residues. Assay used: immunoSEQ multiplex PCR; TCRdb lists only in-frame clones, some missing. The data hold 2,500,000 or so clones, with more than 90% observed a single time. The gene calls are TRBV5-1 and TRBJ2-7; a weak D match, TRBD1 (5 bases). The TCR originated in a man aged 18-30 years in good health. The source material was naive CD4+ T cells sorted from blood. Stated subset: CD45RA+ positively selected. The CDR3 DNA reads TGCGCCAGCAGATACCAGGGTTCCTACGAGCAGTACTTC. This translates into CASRYQGSYEQYF.